This T cell receptor (beta chain) was captured in a study of blood T cell repertoires in COVID-19. The assay was immunoSEQ multiplex PCR, and TCRdb's table has in-frame clones only and misses some. The table includes roughly 240,000 clones, around 86% detected once. V was pared by 2 bases and J by 4 bases, with 12 bases between. The CDR3 totals 15 residues. Germline CDR1 and CDR2: SGHTA and FQGNSA. The source material was peripheral blood. The rearrangement uses TRBV7-2 and TRBJ1-3; D uncertain. This receptor was taken from a young man with active or convalescent COVID-19. In DNA, the CDR3 is TGTGCCAGCAGCTTATATCGGGCGGGAGGAAACACCATATATTTT. Protein product: CASSLYRAGGNTIYF.